These 21 T cell receptor beta chains were all obtained from the same sample, sequenced in a study of post-analysis software for immune sequencing data. Study results and caveats: Patients had higher frequencies than controls of five TRBV segments, including TRBV5-6, TRBV5-1 and TRBV20-1.

Unique-molecular-identifier-tagged TCR beta cDNA libraries were used. TCRdb reprocessed the PCR reads with MiXCR, giving one entry per CDR3 protein. The data show about 200,000 distinct CDR3 sequences, with approximately 28% seen just once and 3% to 4% held by the top ten. Their recognized antigens are unknown. The sequencing input was blood. These receptor sequences come from a girl aged 2-17 years with multiple sclerosis.

The V gene is TRBV5-1, the J gene TRBJ2-1; 10 bases align to TRBD2. This CDR3 is built from 18 residues. The germline V gene encodes CDR1 SGHRS and CDR2 YFSETQ. The V and J ends lost 3 bases and 5 bases, in that order; junction bases with no gene match: 14. The CDR3 nucleotides are TGCGCCAGCAGCTCGATGCAGTATCCTAGCGGGGGTCACAATGAGCAGTTCTTC. It yields the protein CASSSMQYPSGGHNEQFF.

This rearrangement joins TRBV4-2 to TRBJ2-3, with 11 bases matching TRBD2. Looked up from germline, CDR1 is LGHNA and CDR2 is YNFKEQ. V lost 4 bases and J lost 5; bases outside the gene matches: 8. The CDR3 is made up of 16 amino acids. The CDR3 coding sequence is TGTGCCAGCAGCCCTACTAGCGGGAGTGACTTAGATACGCAGTATTTT. Translating gives CASSPTSGSDLDTQYF.

The rearrangement links TRBV28 to TRBJ1-2; 9 bases are a match to TRBD1. This CDR3 comprises 15 residues. Per the germline V gene, CDR1 is MDHEN and CDR2 is SYDVKM. Germline trimming cut 6 bases from V and 8 bases from J; bases unmatched to any gene: 13. CDR3 nucleotides: TGTGCCAGCAGGGGCGGGGGGACAGGGAAAAGGGGCTACACCTTC. It translates to CASRGGGTGKRGYTF.

This clonotype was counted at least ten times. The CDR3 sequence is CASSFRTGSHEQYF. CDR3 sequence (DNA): TGTGCCAGCAGTTTCAGGACAGGGAGCCACGAGCAGTACTTC. The chain carries TRBV12-3 or TRBV12-4 and TRBJ2-7; TRBD1 matches 8 bases. CDR3 length: 14 amino acids. V lost 3 bases and J lost 5; bases outside the gene matches: 6.

A word on this clonotype: This may be a read error: a much more frequent sequence differs by one nucleotide. This chain uses TRBV5-6 with TRBJ2-1, with TRBD2 matching 10 bases. The CDR3 has 17 residues. The germline V gene encodes CDR1 SGHDT and CDR2 YYEEEE. CDR3 sequence reads: CTSSLAFQLAGVRKQFF. CDR3 DNA sequence: TGTACCAGCAGCTTGGCGTTTCAGCTAGCGGGAGTGAGGAAGCAGTTCTTC.

This clonotype was counted many times. V gene TRBV28 combines with J gene TRBJ2-3; TRBD2 agrees at 12 bases. Germline V gene lookup returns CDR1 MDHEN and CDR2 SYDVKM. With 5 bases clipped from V and 3 bases from J, the junction kept 3 bases outside the gene matches. This CDR3 comprises 15 residues. CDR3 DNA sequence: TGTGCCAGCAGTGCGACTAGCGGGAGAACAGATACGCAGTATTTT. This codes for CASSATSGRTDTQYF.

This clonotype occurred a few times. The chain links TRBV20-1 to TRBJ2-1; 7 nucleotides align to TRBD2. The V segment lost 2 bases and the J segment 7 bases; nucleotides outside the gene matches: 11. This CDR3 region has 15 residues. Germline V lookup: CDR1 DFQATT, CDR2 SNEGSKA (reference sequence). CDR3 coding DNA: TGCAGTGCTAGATTTGAAGGGAGGGCGGCGAATGAGCAGTTCTTC. Residues: CSARFEGRAANEQFF.

This clonotype was seen more than once but under ten times. The rearrangement joins TRBV10-3 to TRBJ1-2; 10 nucleotides agree with TRBD1. CDR1 and CDR2 from the germline V gene are ENHRY and SYGVKD. The CDR3 has 15 amino acids. J lost 2 bases, V lost 4 bases, and 4 bases had no gene match. CDR3 DNA sequence: TGTGCCATCAGTGCGGGGACAGGGGAGAACTATGGCTACACCTTC. It codes for CAISAGTGENYGYTF.

A remark on this clonotype: Since a much larger clone is just one base distant, this may be a read error. The chain links TRBV5-1 to TRBJ2-7, with 8 bases fitting TRBD2. CDR3 length: 15 residues. The J segment lost 0 bases and the V segment lost 7 bases, leaving 9 bases of the junction unmatched. Germline CDR1 SGHRS, CDR2 YFSETQ. The CDR3 DNA follows: TGCGCCAGCGGCCCCCGGACTAGCTTCTCCTACGAGCAGTACTTC. Translated, it gives CASGPRTSFSYEQYF. Filled out from reference TRBV5-1 and TRBJ2-7, the complete variable domain reads KAGVTQTPRYLIKTRGQQVTLSCSPISGHRSVSWYQQTPGQGLQFLFEYFSETQRNKGNFPGRFSGRQFSNSRSEMNVSTLELGDSALYLCASGPRTSFSYEQYFGPGTRLTVT.

This chain connects TRBV29-1 to TRBJ1-1, with D perhaps TRBD1 (6 bases). Germline assignment: CDR1 SQVTM and CDR2 ANQGSEA. Between the trimmed V and J ends, which lost 7 bases and 1 base, there was a span of 19 bases. This CDR3 spans 15 amino acids. CDR3 sequence (DNA): TGCAGCGGCAGTGAAAACAGGGCCGGGAACACTGAAGCTTTCTTT. Protein product: CSGSENRAGNTEAFF.

This clonotype was detected only once. This sequence may be a read error, since a much larger clone differs from it by one base. This sequence joins TRBV5-1 and TRBJ2-5; a weak D match, TRBD2 (5 bases). Looked up from germline, CDR1 is SGHRS and CDR2 is YFSETQ. This CDR3 is 16 amino acids long. Trimming removed 0 bases at V and 5 bases at J, with 17 bases between. CDR3 residues: CASSLARAVRRETQYF. CDR3 DNA: TGCGCCAGCAGCTTGGCGCGAGCGGTCCGACGGGAGACCCAGTACTTC.

This clonotype was seen repeatedly, ten times or more. This could be a read error, since a much larger clone is one nucleotide away. The V gene is TRBV6-6, the J gene TRBJ2-1; tentative D call: TRBD1 (5 bases). The last part of the DNA fits TRBJ2-7 better; the J call may be wrong. The length of the CDR3 is 14 residues. Germline V gene lookup returns CDR1 MNHNY and CDR2 SVGAGI (reference sequence). Written as DNA, the CDR3 is TGTGCCAGCAGTTACTCGACAGTCTACAATGAGCAGTACTTC. Its protein is CASSYSTVYNEQYF.

A remark on this clonotype: This may arise from a read error, as a much more abundant clone is one base away. The chain combines TRBV7-9 with TRBJ2-1; D is possibly TRBD1 (5 bases). The J call could be wrong; TRBJ2-7 is a better fit for the DNA end. CDR3 length: 15 amino acids. The V gene's germline CDR1 is SEHNR and CDR2 FQNEAQ (reference sequence). The DNA for the CDR3 is TGTGCCAGCAGCCCGCAGGACAAAACCTACAATGAGCAGTACTTC. This codes for CASSPQDKTYNEQYF.

CDR3 DNA: TGTGCCAACGCGGGACCACCTGGTGGTACGCAGTATTTT. Residues: CANAGPPGGTQYF. The chain couples TRBV2 to TRBJ2-3; D perhaps matches TRBD2 (6 bases). The V end lost 10 bases, the J end lost 8 bases, and 19 bases lay between the germline ends. The germline gives CDR1 SNHLY, CDR2 FYNNEI. The CDR3 loop spans 13 amino acids.

A single count supports this clonotype. The chain uses TRBV12-3 or TRBV12-4 and TRBJ2-4; TRBD1 aligns across 9 bases. Judging by the DNA end, TRBJ2-7 fits better; the J call may be wrong. This CDR3 has 16 residues. CDR3 region: CASSLGRTGEFYEQYF. CDR3 sequence (DNA): TGTGCCAGCAGTTTAGGTCGGACAGGGGAATTCTACGAGCAGTACTTC.

As to this clonotype: A single base separates this from a much larger clone, so it may be a read error. The genes are TRBV6-1 and TRBJ1-6; the D is unclear. V lost 6 bases to trimming and J lost 4 bases, with 19 bases between them. CDR1 and CDR2 from the germline V gene are MNHNS and SASEGT. The CDR3 has 17 residues. The CDR3 spells CASRRKPGGIYNSPLHF. CDR3 coding DNA: TGTGCCAGCAGGCGAAAGCCGGGCGGAATATATAATTCACCCCTCCACTTT.

The V gene is TRBV5-1, the J gene TRBJ2-1; no reliable D call. V lost 3 bases and J 6 bases, leaving 13 bases between the germline ends. The CDR3 is made up of 14 amino acids. CDR1 is SGHRS and CDR2 is YFSETQ in the germline V gene. The CDR3: CASSSSATSNEQFF. In DNA, the CDR3 is TGCGCCAGCAGCTCAAGTGCTACATCCAATGAGCAGTTCTTC.

This clonotype was observed many times. The gene calls are TRBV7-8 and TRBJ2-1; the D is unclear. Deletions cut 3 bases from V and 8 bases from J, with 11 bases between. The CDR3 extends over 13 amino acids. Per germline, CDR1 SGHVS and CDR2 FQNEAQ. The CDR3 loop is CASSFPDEDEQFF. The CDR3 region has the DNA TGTGCCAGCAGCTTCCCGGACGAGGATGAGCAGTTCTTC.

The sample holds a few counts of this clonotype. The V gene is TRBV29-1, the J gene TRBJ2-5, with 9 bases that match TRBD2. Germline-derived CDR1 and CDR2 are SQVTM and ANQGSEA. This CDR3 spans 15 amino acids. V shed 6 bases and J 11 bases; nucleotides not matched to a gene: 19. CDR3 in amino acids: CSVLGAGGPSDEQYF. CDR3 DNA sequence: TGCAGCGTCCTGGGGGCGGGAGGGCCGTCTGATGAGCAGTACTTC.

This clonotype was observed at least ten times. The rearrangement uses TRBV5-1 and TRBJ2-7, with 11 bases fitting TRBD1. CDR1 SGHRS and CDR2 YFSETQ come from the germline V gene. This CDR3 has 15 amino acids. The junction had 7 bases not matched to a gene; V was cut back by 5 bases and J by 3 bases. The CDR3 sequence: CASRRPGTGGYEQYF. Here the CDR3 DNA reads TGCGCCAGCAGACGACCCGGGACAGGGGGCTACGAGCAGTACTTC.

The chain links TRBV4-2 to TRBJ2-2, with 12 bases identical to TRBD1. From germline, CDR1 is LGHNA and CDR2 YNFKEQ. The CDR3 is 17 residues long. The ends lost 4 bases at V and 6 bases at J; junction bases unmatched: 9. CDR3 DNA sequence: TGTGCCAGCAGCCTCCGGGACAGGGGGCGCGAAGCCGGGGAGCTGTTTTTT. Residues: CASSLRDRGREAGELFF.